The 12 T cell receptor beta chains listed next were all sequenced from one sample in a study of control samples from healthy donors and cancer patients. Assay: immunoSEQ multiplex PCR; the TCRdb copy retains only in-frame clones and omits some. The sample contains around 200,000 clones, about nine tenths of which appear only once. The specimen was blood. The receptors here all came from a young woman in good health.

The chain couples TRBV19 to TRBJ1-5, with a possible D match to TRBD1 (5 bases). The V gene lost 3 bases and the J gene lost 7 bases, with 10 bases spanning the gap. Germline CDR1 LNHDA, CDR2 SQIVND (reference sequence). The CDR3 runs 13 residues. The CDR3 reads CASSIREGQPQHF. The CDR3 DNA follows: TGTGCCAGTAGTATCAGGGAGGGCCAGCCCCAGCATTTT.

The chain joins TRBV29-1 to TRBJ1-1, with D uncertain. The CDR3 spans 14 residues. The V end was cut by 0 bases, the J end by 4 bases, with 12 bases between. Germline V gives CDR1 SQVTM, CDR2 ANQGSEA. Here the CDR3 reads CSVEDRRVGTEAFF. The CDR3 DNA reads TGCAGCGTTGAAGATCGGAGGGTGGGCACTGAAGCTTTCTTT.

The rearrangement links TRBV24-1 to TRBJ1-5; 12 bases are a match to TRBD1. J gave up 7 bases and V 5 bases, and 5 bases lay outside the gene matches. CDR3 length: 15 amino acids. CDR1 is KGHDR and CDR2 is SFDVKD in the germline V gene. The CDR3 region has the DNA TGTGCCACCAGTGCCCGGGACAGGGGGCGACAGCCCCAGCATTTT. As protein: CATSARDRGRQPQHF.

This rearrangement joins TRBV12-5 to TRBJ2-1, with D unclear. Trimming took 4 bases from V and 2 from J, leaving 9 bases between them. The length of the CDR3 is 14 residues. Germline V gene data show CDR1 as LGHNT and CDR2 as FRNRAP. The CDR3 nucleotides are TGTGCTAGTGGTTGGGGTGGTACCTACAATGAGCAGTTCTTC. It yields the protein CASGWGGTYNEQFF.

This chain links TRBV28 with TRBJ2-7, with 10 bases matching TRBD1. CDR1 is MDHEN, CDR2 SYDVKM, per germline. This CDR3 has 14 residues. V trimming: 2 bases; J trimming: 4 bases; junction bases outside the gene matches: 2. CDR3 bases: TGTGCCAGCAGTTTAGGGACAGGGGAATACGAGCAGTACTTC. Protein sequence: CASSLGTGEYEQYF.

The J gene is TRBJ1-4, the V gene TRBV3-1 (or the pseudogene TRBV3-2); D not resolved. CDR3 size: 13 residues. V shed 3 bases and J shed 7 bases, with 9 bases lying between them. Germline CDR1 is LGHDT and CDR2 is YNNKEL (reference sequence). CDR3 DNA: TGTGCCAGCAGCCATTACGGGTCTGAAAAACTGTTTTTT. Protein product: CASSHYGSEKLFF.

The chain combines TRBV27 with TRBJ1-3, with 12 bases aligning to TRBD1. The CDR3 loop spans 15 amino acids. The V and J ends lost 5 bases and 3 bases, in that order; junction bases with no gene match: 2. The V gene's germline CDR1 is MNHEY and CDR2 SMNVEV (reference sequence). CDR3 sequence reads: CASSGTGGVGNTIYF. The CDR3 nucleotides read TGTGCCAGCAGTGGGACAGGGGGCGTTGGAAACACCATATATTTT.

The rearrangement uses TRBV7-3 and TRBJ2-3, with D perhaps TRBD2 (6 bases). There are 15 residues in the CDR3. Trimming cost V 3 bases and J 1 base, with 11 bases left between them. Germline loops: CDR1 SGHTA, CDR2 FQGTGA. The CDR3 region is CASSFRGLGTDTQYF. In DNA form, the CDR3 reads TGTGCCAGCAGCTTTAGGGGACTGGGCACAGATACGCAGTATTTT.

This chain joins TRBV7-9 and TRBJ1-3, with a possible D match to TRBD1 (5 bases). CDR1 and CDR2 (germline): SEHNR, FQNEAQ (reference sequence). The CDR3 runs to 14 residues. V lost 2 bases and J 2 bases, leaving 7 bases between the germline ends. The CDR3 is CASSLLGAGNTIYF. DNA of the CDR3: TGTGCCAGCAGCTTACTGGGGGCTGGAAACACCATATATTTT.

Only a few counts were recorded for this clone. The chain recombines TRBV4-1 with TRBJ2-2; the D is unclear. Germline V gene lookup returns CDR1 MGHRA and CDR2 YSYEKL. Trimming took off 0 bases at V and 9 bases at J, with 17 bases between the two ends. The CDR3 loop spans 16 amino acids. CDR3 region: CASSQDGRPLHRELFF. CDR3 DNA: TGCGCCAGCAGCCAAGATGGTCGGCCACTACACCGGGAGCTGTTTTTT.

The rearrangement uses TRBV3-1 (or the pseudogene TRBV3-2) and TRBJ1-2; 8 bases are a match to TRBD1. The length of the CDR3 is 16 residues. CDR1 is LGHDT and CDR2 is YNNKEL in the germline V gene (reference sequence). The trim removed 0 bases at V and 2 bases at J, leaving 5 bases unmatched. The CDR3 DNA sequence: TGTGCCAGCAGCCAAGATAAGACAGGGGTAAACTATGGCTACACCTTC. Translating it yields CASSQDKTGVNYGYTF.

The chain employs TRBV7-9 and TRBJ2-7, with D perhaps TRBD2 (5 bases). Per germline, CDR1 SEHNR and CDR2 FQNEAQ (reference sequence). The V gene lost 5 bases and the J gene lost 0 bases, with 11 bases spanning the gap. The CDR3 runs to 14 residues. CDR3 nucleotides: TGTGCCAGCAGCCGCGGACTGACCTCCTACGAGCAGTACTTC. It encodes CASSRGLTSYEQYF.